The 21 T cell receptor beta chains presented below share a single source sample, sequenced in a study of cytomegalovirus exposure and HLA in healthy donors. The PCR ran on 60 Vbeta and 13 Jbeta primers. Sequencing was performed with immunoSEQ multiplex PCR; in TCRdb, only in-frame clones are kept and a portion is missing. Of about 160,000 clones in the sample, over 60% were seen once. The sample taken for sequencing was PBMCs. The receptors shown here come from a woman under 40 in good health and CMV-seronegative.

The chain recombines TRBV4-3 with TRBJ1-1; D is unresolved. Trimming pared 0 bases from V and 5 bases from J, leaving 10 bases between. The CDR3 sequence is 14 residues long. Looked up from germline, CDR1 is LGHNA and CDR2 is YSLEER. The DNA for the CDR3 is TGCGCCAGCAGCCAAGACCAGCGGCGAACTGAAGCTTTCTTT. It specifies CASSQDQRRTEAFF.

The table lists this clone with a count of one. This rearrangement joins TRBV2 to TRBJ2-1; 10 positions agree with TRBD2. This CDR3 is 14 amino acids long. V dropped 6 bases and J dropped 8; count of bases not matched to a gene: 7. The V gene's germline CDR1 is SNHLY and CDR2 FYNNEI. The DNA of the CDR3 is TGTGCCAGCAGGCCCGGGACTAGCGACGATGAGCAGTTCTTC. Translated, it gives CASRPGTSDDEQFF.

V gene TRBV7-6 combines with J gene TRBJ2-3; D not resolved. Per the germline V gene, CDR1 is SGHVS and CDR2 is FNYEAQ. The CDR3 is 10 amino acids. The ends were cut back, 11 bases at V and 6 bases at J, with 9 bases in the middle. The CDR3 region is CAEARDTQYF. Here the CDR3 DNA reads TGTGCCGAAGCGCGGGATACGCAGTATTTT.

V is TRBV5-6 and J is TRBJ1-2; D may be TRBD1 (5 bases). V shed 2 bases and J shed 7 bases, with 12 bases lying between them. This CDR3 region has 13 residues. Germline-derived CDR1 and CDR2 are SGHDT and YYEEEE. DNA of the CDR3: TGTGCCAGCAGCTTCGCAGGGCCCTCTGGCTACACCTTC. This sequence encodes CASSFAGPSGYTF.

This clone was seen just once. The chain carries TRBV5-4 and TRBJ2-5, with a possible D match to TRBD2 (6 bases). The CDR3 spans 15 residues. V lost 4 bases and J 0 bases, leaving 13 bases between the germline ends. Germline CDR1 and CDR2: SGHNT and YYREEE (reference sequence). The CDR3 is CASSLSAGNQETQYF. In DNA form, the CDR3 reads TGTGCCAGCAGCCTCTCGGCGGGAAACCAAGAGACCCAGTACTTC.

CDR3 sequence: CASTGTGITGELFF. CDR3 nucleotides: TGCGCCAGCACCGGGACAGGGATCACCGGGGAGCTGTTTTTT. The gene calls are TRBV5-1 and TRBJ2-2; 9 nucleotides match TRBD1. Trimming took 6 bases from V and 4 from J; bases not matched to a gene: 4. Germline V CDR1 and CDR2: SGHRS, YFSETQ. This CDR3 is built from 14 residues.

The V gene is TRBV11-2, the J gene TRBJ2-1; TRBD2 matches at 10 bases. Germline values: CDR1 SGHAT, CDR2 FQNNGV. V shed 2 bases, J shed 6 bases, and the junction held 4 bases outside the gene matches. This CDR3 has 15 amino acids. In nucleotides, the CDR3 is TGTGCCAGCAGCTTATTTAGCGGGGGGATCAATGAGCAGTTCTTC. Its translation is CASSLFSGGINEQFF.

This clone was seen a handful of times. Here the CDR3 reads CASSRDRESYEQYF. CDR3 DNA sequence: TGTGCCAGCTCACGGGACAGGGAGTCATACGAGCAGTACTTC. The rearrangement links TRBV18 to TRBJ2-7; 9 bases line up with TRBD1. The CDR3 has 14 amino acids. Losses at the gene ends were 4 bases for V and 4 bases for J; bases not matched to a gene: 5. Germline loops: CDR1 KGHSH, CDR2 LQKENI. The variable domain in full, completed from reference TRBV18 and TRBJ2-7, reads NAGVMQNPRHLVRRRGQEARLRCSPMKGHSHVYWYRQLPEEGLKFMVYLQKENIIDESGMPKERFSAEFPKEGPSILRIQQVVRGDSAAYFCASSRDRESYEQYFGPGTRLTVT.

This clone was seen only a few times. DNA of the CDR3: TGTGCCAGCAGCCGTACGACAGAGCCTTTCTACGAGCAGTACTTC. Translation gives CASSRTTEPFYEQYF. This chain links TRBV7-8 with TRBJ2-7; D perhaps matches TRBD1 (5 bases). The CDR3 is 15 amino acids. Deletions cut 5 bases from V and 3 bases from J, with 17 bases between. CDR1 is SGHVS and CDR2 is FQNEAQ in the germline V gene.

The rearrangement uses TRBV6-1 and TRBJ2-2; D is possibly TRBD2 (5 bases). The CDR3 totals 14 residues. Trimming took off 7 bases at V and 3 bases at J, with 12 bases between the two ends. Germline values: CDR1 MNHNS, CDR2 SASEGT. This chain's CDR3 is CASIFQRHTGELFF. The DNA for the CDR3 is TGTGCCAGCATCTTTCAGCGGCACACCGGGGAGCTGTTTTTT.

CDR3 protein: CASSLQQQNTEAFF. The DNA for the CDR3 is TGTGCCAGCAGCTTACAACAGCAGAACACTGAAGCTTTCTTT. V usage is TRBV7-2 and J usage is TRBJ1-1; the D is unclear. The CDR3 runs to 14 residues. The V end was cut by 2 bases, the J end by 1 base, with 8 bases between. Germline assignment: CDR1 SGHTA and CDR2 FQGNSA.

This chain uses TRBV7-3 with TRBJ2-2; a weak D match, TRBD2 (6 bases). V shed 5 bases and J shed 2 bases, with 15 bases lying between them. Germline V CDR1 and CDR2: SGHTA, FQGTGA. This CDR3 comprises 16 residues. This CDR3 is CASSLLPGLNTGELFF. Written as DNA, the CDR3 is TGTGCCAGCAGCCTCCTCCCGGGACTTAACACCGGGGAGCTGTTTTTT.

The CDR3 region has the DNA TGTGCCATAACCCCTCCGGGAGTGGTCTACAATGAGCAGTTCTTC. Translating it yields CAITPPGVVYNEQFF. The V and J genes are TRBV19 and TRBJ2-1; D is possibly TRBD2 (6 bases). Germline lookup yields CDR1 LNHDA and CDR2 SQIVND (reference sequence). Trimming took 10 bases from V and 3 from J, leaving 19 bases between them. The CDR3 runs 15 residues. Together with reference TRBV19 and TRBJ2-1, the CDR3 gives the full variable domain: DGGITQSPKYLFRKEGQNVTLSCEQNLNHDAMYWYRQDPGQGLRLIYYSQIVNDFQKGDIAEGYSVSREKKESFPLTVTSAQKNPTAFYLCAITPPGVVYNEQFFGPGTRLTVL.

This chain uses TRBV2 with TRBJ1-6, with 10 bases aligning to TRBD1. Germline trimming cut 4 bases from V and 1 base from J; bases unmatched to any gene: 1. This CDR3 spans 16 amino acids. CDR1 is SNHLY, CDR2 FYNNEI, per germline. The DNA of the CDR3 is TGTGCCAGCAGTGGGGACAGGGGATCCTATAATTCACCCCTCCACTTT. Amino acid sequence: CASSGDRGSYNSPLHF.

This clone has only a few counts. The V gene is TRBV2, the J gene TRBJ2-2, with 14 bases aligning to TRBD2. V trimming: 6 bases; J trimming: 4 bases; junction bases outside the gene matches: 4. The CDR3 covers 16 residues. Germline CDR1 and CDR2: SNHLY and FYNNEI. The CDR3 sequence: CASRDGLAGGTGELFF. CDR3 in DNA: TGTGCCAGCAGGGACGGACTAGCGGGGGGCACCGGGGAGCTGTTTTTT.

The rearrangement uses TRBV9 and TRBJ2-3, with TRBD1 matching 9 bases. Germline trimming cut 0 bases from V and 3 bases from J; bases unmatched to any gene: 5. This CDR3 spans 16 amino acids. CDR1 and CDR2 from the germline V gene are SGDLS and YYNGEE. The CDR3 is CASSVGGQGWTDTQYF. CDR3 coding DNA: TGTGCCAGCAGCGTAGGTGGACAGGGGTGGACAGATACGCAGTATTTT.

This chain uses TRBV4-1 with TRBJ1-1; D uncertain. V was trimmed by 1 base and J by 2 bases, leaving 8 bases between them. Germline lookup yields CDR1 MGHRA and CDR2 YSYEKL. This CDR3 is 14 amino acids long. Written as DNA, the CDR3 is TGCGCCAGCAGCCAAGCAGGATTAAACACTGAAGCTTTCTTT. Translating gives CASSQAGLNTEAFF.

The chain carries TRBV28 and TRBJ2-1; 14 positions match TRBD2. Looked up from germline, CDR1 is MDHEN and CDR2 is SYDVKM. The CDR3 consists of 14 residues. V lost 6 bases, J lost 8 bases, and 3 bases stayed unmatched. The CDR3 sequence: CASRGLAGVDEQFF. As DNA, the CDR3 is TGTGCCAGCAGGGGACTAGCGGGAGTGGATGAGCAGTTCTTC.

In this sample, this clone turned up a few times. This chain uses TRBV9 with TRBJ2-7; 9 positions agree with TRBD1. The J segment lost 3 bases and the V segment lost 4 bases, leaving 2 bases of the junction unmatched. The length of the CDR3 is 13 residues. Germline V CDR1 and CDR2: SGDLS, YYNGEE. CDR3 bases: TGTGCCAGCAGCTTGGGACAGGGCTACGAGCAGTACTTC. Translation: CASSLGQGYEQYF.

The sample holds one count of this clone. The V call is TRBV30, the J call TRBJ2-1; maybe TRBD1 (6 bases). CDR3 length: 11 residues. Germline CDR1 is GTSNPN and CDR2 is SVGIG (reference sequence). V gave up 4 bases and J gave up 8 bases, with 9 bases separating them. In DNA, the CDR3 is TGTGCCTGGAAACAGGGTGATGAGCAGTTCTTC. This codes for CAWKQGDEQFF.

This chain's CDR3 is CASSLGQSNYGYTF. CDR3 DNA: TGTGCCAGCAGTTTAGGACAGAGCAACTATGGCTACACCTTC. The chain employs TRBV28 and TRBJ1-2; D perhaps matches TRBD1 (6 bases). Trimming stripped 2 bases from V and 2 bases from J, with 9 bases between. Germline V gives CDR1 MDHEN, CDR2 SYDVKM. The CDR3 spans 14 residues.